This T cell receptor (beta chain) was profiled in a study of T cell responses to AZD1222 COVID-19 vaccine. About the research overall: Doses given second, at about 4 or about 12 weeks, were pooled. The study, taken as a whole, reports: Mostly white British, mostly female donors; authors suggested clonal diversity may be underestimated. Dominant CD4 TCR responses targeted spike regions 160-218 and 743-854. Just 5 or 6 AZD1222 recipients tested seropositive at baseline.

On this clone: Its antigen remains unidentified.

Data came from immunoSEQ multiplex PCR; TCRdb stores just in-frame clones and leaves some out. In the table there are about 140,000 clones, approximately 89% of which are singletons. The receptor comes from an adult in good health. Sequencing was performed on peripheral blood, taken on day 0 of AZD1222 vaccination.

For the CDR3, the DNA is TGCGCCAGCAGCCAAGCTCACATGAGGGCAACTGAAGCTTTCTTT. It encodes CASSQAHMRATEAFF. This chain links TRBV4-3 with TRBJ1-1; no firm D call. V lost 1 base and J lost 5, with 14 bases in between. The CDR3 is 15 amino acids. Germline assignment: CDR1 LGHNA and CDR2 YSLEER.